This TCR beta chain emerged from a study of blood T cell repertoires in COVID-19. Study-wide context: Samples taken during acute and convalescent COVID-19 were collected in the United States, Italy and Spain. Sources were T cells, B-cell-depleted T cells, or PBMCs; the material itself was cDNA or gDNA.

The V end was cut by 0 bases, the J end by 6 bases, with 12 bases between. CDR1 and CDR2 from the germline V gene are MGHRA and YSYEKL. This CDR3 has 15 amino acids. As originally analysed: Using reference gene primer amplification, nucleated cell counts were estimated. Here immunoSEQ multiplex PCR was the method, and the copy in TCRdb shows in-frame clones only, minus some. V and J calls plus clone size are reproduced from that table; the DNA served to infer D and trimming. The sample has roughly 100,000 clones, about 88% seen once. The chain carries TRBV4-1 and TRBJ2-1, with D tentatively TRBD2 (5 bases). What was sequenced was peripheral blood. The sequence was collected from a human donor in a cohort sampled during active COVID-19. CDR3 residues: CASSQEVTTTNEQFF. The CDR3 DNA follows: TGCGCCAGCAGCCAAGAGGTGACGACTACCAATGAGCAGTTCTTC.